The clone carrying this T cell receptor beta chain was detected only a few times. What it binds is not known. cDNA libraries of TCR beta carried unique molecular identifiers. One entry per CDR3 protein, called by TCRdb with MiXCR from the PCR reads. The sample includes about 210,000 distinct CDR3 sequences, 25% to 35% seen only once; the top ten take roughly 3.5%. These data are taken from a study of post-analysis software for immune sequencing data. General study findings and limits: For normalized Chao1 diversity, multiple sclerosis patients scored significantly lower than controls did. About five TRBV segments appeared more often in patients than in controls, and TRBV5-6, TRBV5-1 and TRBV20-1 were among these.

This CDR3 contains 12 residues. Germline-derived CDR1 and CDR2 are MNHEY and SVGAGI. The trim removed 6 bases at V and 8 bases at J, leaving 4 bases unmatched. This receptor was obtained from a girl between 2 and 17 years old with multiple sclerosis. This chain connects TRBV6-5 to TRBJ1-1, with 9 bases that match TRBD1. The specimen was blood. CDR3 DNA sequence: TGTGCCAGCAGCCCCGGACAGGGGGAAGCTTTCTTT. Protein sequence: CASSPGQGEAFF.